These T cell receptor beta chains were read from a single sample in a study of CD8 T cells in ankylosing spondylitis. TCRdb re-called the 5' RACE reads through MiXCR, storing one row per CDR3 protein. The table has a few hundred thousand distinct CDR3 sequences, 20% to 25% seen once. Sequenced: blood, either unsorted or a sorted T cell fraction (not recorded which). These TCRs come from a male donor with ankylosing spondylitis. Each CDR3 is given with its conserved first and last residue. The D gene is left open where the match is weak. Clone size, where shown, is once, few, many, or a class for clones that have expanded.

TRBJ2-7	TRBV19	few	TRBD2	CASRQTSGSYEQYF	TGTGCCAGTAGGCAGACTAGCGGGAGCTACGAGCAGTACTTC
TRBJ2-1	TRBV4-3	few	TRBD1	CASSYGQGSLYNEQFF	TGCGCCAGCAGCTACGGACAGGGGAGTCTCTACAATGAGCAGTTCTTC
TRBJ1-2	TRBV6-1	-	TRBD1	CASSPWDSRNYGYTF	TGTGCCAGCAGTCCCTGGGACAGCCGTAACTATGGCTACACCTTC
TRBJ2-7	TRBV7-9	many	TRBD1	CASSGTGTYEQYF	TGTGCCAGCAGCGGGACAGGCACCTACGAGCAGTACTTC
TRBJ2-5	TRBV2	-	TRBD2	CASSSPGVAGGETQYF	TGTGCCAGCAGTTCCCCTGGGGTAGCGGGAGGAGAGACCCAGTACTTC
TRBJ2-1	TRBV20-1	-	TRBD1	CSARNRDRVYNEQFF	TGCAGTGCTAGAAATCGGGACAGGGTCTACAATGAGCAGTTCTTC
TRBJ2-2	TRBV5-1	few	-	CASSLDAPTGELFF	TGCGCCAGCAGCTTGGATGCCCCAACCGGGGAGCTGTTTTTT
TRBJ2-1	TRBV24-1	once	-	CATSDHAYNEQFF	TGTGCCACCAGTGACCACGCCTACAATGAGCAGTTCTTC
TRBJ2-1	TRBV6-1	-	TRBD1	CASRRDRGSNEQFF	TGTGCCAGCCGCCGGGACAGGGGCTCCAATGAGCAGTTCTTC
TRBJ2-1	TRBV5-1	few	-	CASSFGGLSSYNEQFF	TGCGCCAGCAGCTTTGGGGGACTGAGCTCCTACAATGAGCAGTTCTTC
TRBJ1-1	TRBV7-9	few	-	CASSADTNTEAFF	TGTGCCAGCAGCGCTGACACGAACACTGAAGCTTTCTTT
TRBJ2-1	TRBV20-1	few	-	CRTGSRDHEQFF	TGCAGGACGGGATCCAGGGACCATGAGCAGTTCTTC
TRBJ2-1	TRBV11-1	few	TRBD2	CASSLAYSLAGESHEQFF	TGTGCCAGCAGCTTAGCATACTCCTTAGCGGGAGAAAGCCATGAGCAGTTCTTC
TRBJ2-1	TRBV3-1	-	TRBD2	CASSHRLAGGRDEQFF	TGTGCCAGCAGCCACAGACTAGCGGGAGGCCGGGATGAGCAGTTCTTC
TRBJ2-1	TRBV6-1	-	TRBD1	CASRRQGYRGNEQFF	TGTGCCAGCAGGCGACAGGGGTATAGGGGCAATGAGCAGTTCTTC